These 27 T cell receptor beta chains were all obtained from the same sample, sequenced in a study of post-analysis software for immune sequencing data. Regarding the study as a whole: TRBV segments more frequent in patients than in controls numbered roughly five and included TRBV5-6, TRBV5-1 and TRBV20-1.

No antigen has been identified for these receptors. Every TCR beta cDNA library bore unique molecular identifiers. TCRdb re-called the PCR reads with MiXCR, one entry per CDR3 protein. The sample comprises more than 350,000 distinct CDR3 sequences, over 30% of which are singletons, and 6% to 9% rests with the top ten. The sequencing input was blood. These TCRs come from a girl aged 2 to 10 with multiple sclerosis.

This clonotype was counted between two and nine times. The chain has TRBV5-5 and TRBJ2-4; a weak D match, TRBD1 (6 bases). Near its end, the DNA agrees better with TRBJ2-7, so the J call may be wrong. Germline CDR1 and CDR2: SGHKS and YYEKEE (reference sequence). This CDR3 contains 15 residues. The CDR3 coding sequence is TGTGCCAGCAGCTTGAAGGGACACGGTAACTACGAGCAGTACTTC. It codes for CASSLKGHGNYEQYF.

This clonotype has a handful of counts. The chain recombines TRBV7-9 with TRBJ2-1; 7 nucleotides match TRBD1. CDR1 and CDR2 from the germline V gene are SEHNR and FQNEAQ (reference sequence). V dropped 5 bases and J dropped 10; count of bases not matched to a gene: 5. The CDR3 consists of 12 residues. The CDR3 region is CASSIEGQEQFF. In DNA form, the CDR3 reads TGTGCCAGCAGCATCGAGGGACAGGAGCAGTTCTTC.

This clonotype has only a few counts. The rearrangement uses TRBV4-2 and TRBJ2-3; 8 nucleotides line up with TRBD2. The CDR3 is 17 amino acids. Germline assignment: CDR1 LGHNA and CDR2 YNFKEQ. The J segment lost 0 bases and the V segment lost 0 bases, leaving 5 bases of the junction unmatched. CDR3 region: CASSQDMVAGSTDTQYF. In DNA, the CDR3 is TGTGCCAGCAGCCAAGATATGGTAGCGGGGAGCACAGATACGCAGTATTTT.

This clonotype was detected once. V and J are TRBV4-3 and TRBJ2-3, with D perhaps TRBD1 (6 bases). The V end was cut by 0 bases, the J end by 0 bases, with 10 bases between. This CDR3 is built from 16 residues. Germline V lookup: CDR1 LGHNA, CDR2 YSLEER. The CDR3 bases are TGCGCCAGCAGCCAAGATCAGGGACAAAGCACAGATACGCAGTATTTT. This gives the protein CASSQDQGQSTDTQYF.

The chain combines TRBV18 with TRBJ2-4; the match to TRBD1 covers 10 bases. TRBJ2-7 explains the end of the DNA better; the J call may be wrong. CDR1 is KGHSH, CDR2 LQKENI, per germline. The CDR3 length is 15 residues. The CDR3 sequence: CASSLGTGETYEQYF. The CDR3 nucleotides are TGTGCCAGCTCACTCGGGACAGGGGAAACCTACGAGCAGTACTTC.

This clonotype was detected once. Relative to the germline gene, one junction end is altered; a read error may explain this. The V gene is TRBV29-1, the J gene TRBJ1-5, with 7 nucleotides matching TRBD1. Germline CDR1 is SQVTM and CDR2 is ANQGSEA. This CDR3 region has 14 residues. DNA for the CDR3: TGCAACGTTTCAGCTGGACAGGACGATCAGCCCCAGCATTTT. Its protein is CNVSAGQDDQPQHF.

CDR3 in amino acids: CSVSGQGHNEQFF. The CDR3 coding sequence is TGCAGCGTGTCCGGACAGGGCCACAATGAGCAGTTCTTC. The chain couples TRBV29-1 to TRBJ2-1; TRBD1 matches at 8 bases. The CDR3 runs to 13 residues. Losses at the gene ends were 6 bases for V and 5 bases for J; bases not matched to a gene: 6. CDR1 and CDR2 (germline): SQVTM, ANQGSEA.

The rearrangement uses TRBV28 and TRBJ2-2; tentative D call: TRBD2 (5 bases). V lost 10 bases to trimming and J lost 3 bases, with 18 bases between them. Germline V gene sequence: CDR1 MDHEN, CDR2 SYDVKM. The CDR3 runs 15 residues. The CDR3 DNA follows: TGTGCCATACGAGATACGAGGGCTGACACCGGGGAGCTGTTTTTT. Residues: CAIRDTRADTGELFF.

The chain couples TRBV4-1 to TRBJ1-5, with 7 bases aligning to TRBD1. The CDR3 is made up of 15 amino acids. V lost 0 bases and J lost 5; bases outside the gene matches: 4. Per the germline V gene, CDR1 is MGHRA and CDR2 is YSYEKL. The CDR3 sequence is CASSQDGQEYQPQHF. The CDR3 nucleotides read TGCGCCAGCAGCCAAGATGGACAGGAGTATCAGCCCCAGCATTTT.

The gene calls are TRBV12-3 or TRBV12-4 and TRBJ2-7; tentative D call: TRBD2 (5 bases). The CDR3 runs 12 residues. Trimming shortened V by 5 bases and J by 4 bases, and 9 bases separated the two germline ends. The CDR3: CASSIRRYEQYF. DNA of the CDR3: TGTGCCAGCAGTATCCGGAGGTACGAGCAGTACTTC.

J is TRBJ2-7 and V is TRBV6-1; D possibly corresponds to TRBD1 (6 bases). Trimming removed 2 bases at V and 2 bases at J, with 13 bases between. CDR3 size: 15 residues. CDR1 and CDR2 from the germline V gene are MNHNS and SASEGT. CDR3 DNA: TGTGCCAGCAGTGAAAGGAGACAGGCCGCCTACGAGCAGTACTTC. It is translated as CASSERRQAAYEQYF.

The rearrangement joins TRBV5-1 to TRBJ1-2; possible D gene TRBD1, 6 bases. CDR1 is SGHRS, CDR2 YFSETQ, per germline. This CDR3 spans 16 amino acids. Between the trimmed V and J ends, which lost 0 bases and 7 bases, there was a span of 19 bases. The CDR3 spells CASSLEVPGAKLGYTF. Here the CDR3 DNA reads TGCGCCAGCAGCTTGGAGGTTCCGGGGGCCAAGCTTGGCTACACCTTC.

The V gene is TRBV28, the J gene TRBJ1-5; a possible D gene is TRBD1 (5 bases). CDR1 and CDR2 from the germline V gene are MDHEN and SYDVKM. V shed 1 base and J shed 6 bases, with 19 bases lying between them. The CDR3 runs 17 residues. The CDR3 DNA reads TGTGCCAGCAGTTTATATGGGCCCAGGGTGGGGGGTCAGCCCCAGCATTTT. This translates into CASSLYGPRVGGQPQHF.

This clonotype was seen many times. This chain connects TRBV20-1 to TRBJ1-6; the match to TRBD1 covers 7 bases. The V gene end was trimmed by 3 bases and the J gene end by 9 bases; junction bases not matched to a gene: 8. CDR3 length equals 14 residues. Germline loops: CDR1 DFQATT, CDR2 SNEGSKA (reference sequence). The CDR3 is CSASKRQGISPLHF. The CDR3 bases are TGCAGTGCTAGTAAGAGACAGGGAATTTCACCCCTCCACTTT.

This rearrangement joins TRBV13 to TRBJ2-1; 11 bases fit TRBD1. This CDR3 contains 15 residues. Germline V gene lookup returns CDR1 PRHDT and CDR2 FYEKMQ (reference sequence). The V gene end was trimmed by 0 bases and the J gene end by 9 bases; junction bases not matched to a gene: 4. This chain's CDR3 is CASSLGGTGGSEQFF. The CDR3 region has the DNA TGTGCCAGCAGCTTAGGCGGGACAGGGGGTAGTGAGCAGTTCTTC.

As for this clonotype: One end of the junction varies from germline; a read error may be responsible. The CDR3 DNA sequence: TGTGCCAGCAGTTACCCCCGGAGGGGGGCACAAGAGACCCCGTACTTC. This sequence encodes CASSYPRRGAQETPYF. The rearrangement links TRBV6-6 to TRBJ2-5, with D perhaps assigned TRBD1 or TRBD2 (6 bases each). The CDR3 is 16 residues long. Germline V gene data show CDR1 as MNHNY and CDR2 as SVGAGI (reference sequence).

About this clonotype itself: One end of the junction does not line up with germline, which may come from a read error. The V gene is TRBV12-3 or TRBV12-4, the J gene TRBJ2-3; D is possibly TRBD2 (6 bases). The CDR3 totals 15 residues. DNA for the CDR3: TGTGCCAGCTTCGTGGAGGGTGCGAGAACAGATGCGCAGTATTTT. Amino acid sequence: CASFVEGARTDAQYF.

The J gene is TRBJ2-7, the V gene TRBV7-2, with D perhaps assigned TRBD1 or TRBD2 (5 bases each). From germline, CDR1 is SGHTA and CDR2 FQGNSA. This CDR3 has 15 amino acids. V dropped 0 bases and J dropped 3 bases, with 12 bases sitting between them. The chain's CDR3 is CASSLAGDSLYEQYF. The CDR3 bases are TGTGCCAGCAGCTTAGCGGGAGACAGCCTCTACGAGCAGTACTTC.

The chain links TRBV7-9 to TRBJ2-3, with TRBD1 identical over 7 bases. The CDR3 loop spans 16 amino acids. The germline V gene encodes CDR1 SEHNR and CDR2 FQNEAQ (reference sequence). Unmatched junction bases numbered 10, after V lost 6 bases and J lost 1 base. CDR3 coding DNA: TGTGCCAGCAGTTCCCCAGAGACAGGGCGCACAGATACGCAGTATTTT. Protein product: CASSSPETGRTDTQYF.

The chain joins TRBV12-3 or TRBV12-4 to TRBJ2-5; D may be TRBD1 or TRBD2 (6 bases each). The V end lost 1 base, the J end lost 5 bases, and 14 bases lay between the germline ends. The CDR3 runs to 15 residues. The CDR3 DNA follows: TGTGCCAGCAGTTTAGGGGTCCTAGGGGGGGAGACCCAGTACTTC. This gives the protein CASSLGVLGGETQYF.

This clonotype came up a few times. The genes are TRBV7-9 and TRBJ2-3; 8 positions match TRBD2. The CDR3 has 16 residues. The germline CDR1 and CDR2 sequences are SEHNR and FQNEAQ (reference sequence). V shed 4 bases and J 6 bases; nucleotides not matched to a gene: 12. CDR3 protein: CASSSWSGRTADTQYF. In nucleotides, the CDR3 is TGTGCCAGCAGCTCTTGGAGCGGGAGAACGGCGGATACGCAGTATTTT. The whole variable domain, remainder taken from reference TRBV7-9 and TRBJ2-3, is DTGVSQNPRHKITKRGQNVTFRCDPISEHNRLYWYRQTLGQGPEFLTYFQNEAQLEKSRLLSDRFSAERPKGSFSTLEIQRTEQGDSAMYLCASSSWSGRTADTQYFGPGTRLTVL.

The chain uses TRBV12-3 or TRBV12-4 and TRBJ2-4; TRBD1 might be the D (6 bases). This CDR3 has 16 amino acids. V dropped 2 bases and J dropped 4 bases, with 15 bases sitting between them. The CDR3, as DNA: TGTGCCAGCAGTTTAATCAGGGGTGGTACTAAAAACATTCAGTACTTC. Amino acids: CASSLIRGGTKNIQYF.

This clonotype turned up a few times. This chain links TRBV6-6 with TRBJ1-2; no definite D call. The CDR3 length is 12 residues. The germline V gene encodes CDR1 MNHNY and CDR2 SVGAGI (reference sequence). Trimming cost V 7 bases and J 6 bases, with 12 bases left between them. The CDR3: CASTKTGDGYTF. In DNA form, the CDR3 reads TGTGCCAGCACCAAGACTGGGGATGGCTACACCTTC.

The genes are TRBV29-1 and TRBJ2-1; no clear D gene. The CDR3 is 13 residues long. Trimming shortened V by 4 bases and J by 2 bases, and 9 bases separated the two germline ends. CDR1 SQVTM and CDR2 ANQGSEA come from the germline V gene. CDR3 DNA sequence: TGCAGCGTTGGCCAGATTGCCTACAATGAGCAGTTCTTC. It translates to CSVGQIAYNEQFF.

CDR3 protein: CASSPGRGRNNQPQHF. CDR3 nucleotide sequence: TGTGCCAGCAGTCCGGGCCGCGGGCGAAACAATCAGCCCCAGCATTTT. The chain carries TRBV12-3 or TRBV12-4 and TRBJ1-5; D not resolved. Trimming shortened V by 5 bases and J by 3 bases, and 17 bases separated the two germline ends. The CDR3 contains 16 residues.

J is TRBJ2-7 and V is TRBV20-1; 9 bases map to TRBD1. This CDR3 spans 14 amino acids. Germline CDR1 reads DFQATT; CDR2 reads SNEGSKA (reference sequence). V trimming: 1 base; J trimming: 7 bases; junction bases outside the gene matches: 8. The CDR3 sequence: CSARGWDRVEEQYF. The DNA of the CDR3 is TGCAGTGCTAGAGGATGGGACAGGGTGGAAGAGCAGTACTTC.

This clonotype was seen a handful of times. For the CDR3, the DNA is TGCGCCAGCAGCCAGGACAGCGAGAACACAGATACGCAGTATTTT. This gives the protein CASSQDSENTDTQYF. The chain is built from TRBV4-3 and TRBJ2-3, with D possibly matching TRBD1 (6 bases). The CDR3 loop spans 15 amino acids. The V gene's germline CDR1 is LGHNA and CDR2 YSLEER. Trimming removed 3 bases at V and 2 bases at J, with 12 bases between.